This passage covers 19 T cell receptor beta chains from one sample sequenced in a study of blood T cell repertoires in COVID-19. Method: immunoSEQ multiplex PCR; TCRdb's copy keeps in-frame clones and lacks some. The data show roughly 160,000 clones, with roughly 89% seen just once and 10% held by the top ten. Sequencing was done on a sample of peripheral blood. These receptors all stem from a woman aged 65 to 85 with COVID-19, enrolled during active disease.

The rearrangement joins TRBV25-1 to TRBJ2-3; 7 positions agree with TRBD1. Germline loops: CDR1 MGHDK, CDR2 SYGVNS. V shed 2 bases, J shed 5 bases, and the junction held 10 bases outside the gene matches. This CDR3 has 16 residues. The CDR3 loop reads CASSEGRTGSLDTQYF. The CDR3 region has the DNA TGTGCCAGCAGTGAAGGGCGGACAGGTAGCTTAGATACGCAGTATTTT. Together with reference TRBV25-1 and TRBJ2-3, the CDR3 gives the full variable domain: EADIYQTPRYLVIGTGKKITLECSQTMGHDKMYWYQQDPGMELHLIHYSYGVNSTEKGDLSSESTVSRIRTEHFPLTLESARPSHTSQYLCASSEGRTGSLDTQYFGPGTRLTVL.

This chain uses TRBV3-1 (or the pseudogene TRBV3-2) with TRBJ1-2; D is unresolved. Germline V gives CDR1 LGHDT, CDR2 YNNKEL (reference sequence). Trimming took 0 bases from V and 4 from J, leaving 15 bases between them. CDR3 length: 16 residues. The CDR3 reads CASSQDFTALSYGYTF. CDR3 nucleotide sequence: TGTGCCAGCAGCCAAGATTTTACAGCCCTTAGCTATGGCTACACCTTC.

V usage is TRBV29-1 and J usage is TRBJ1-1, with a weak D call TRBD1 (6 bases). Per germline, CDR1 SQVTM and CDR2 ANQGSEA. The ends were cut back, 3 bases at V and 4 bases at J, with 15 bases in the middle. CDR3 length equals 14 residues. The DNA for the CDR3 is TGCAGCGTTGAGGGTGAGGGGGTGGGCACTGAAGCTTTCTTT. Translation gives CSVEGEGVGTEAFF.

V usage is TRBV9 and J usage is TRBJ1-5; D ambiguous. Germline V gene lookup returns CDR1 SGDLS and CDR2 YYNGEE. The CDR3 has 16 amino acids. Trimming pared 3 bases from V and 2 bases from J, leaving 15 bases between. The CDR3, as DNA: TGTGCCAGCAGCGCCGAGGCCCGGGGAGGCAATCAGCCCCAGCATTTT. Amino acid sequence: CASSAEARGGNQPQHF.

The chain combines TRBV6-5 with TRBJ1-1; 8 nucleotides match TRBD1. V shed 6 bases, J shed 6 bases, and the junction held 9 bases outside the gene matches. Germline values: CDR1 MNHEY, CDR2 SVGAGI. The CDR3 sequence is 14 residues long. CDR3 bases: TGTGCCAGCAGCGCAACGATGGACAGGGCTGAAGCTTTCTTT. Amino acids: CASSATMDRAEAFF.

The chain is built from TRBV5-1 and TRBJ1-2, with D unresolved. Germline V lookup: CDR1 SGHRS, CDR2 YFSETQ. The CDR3 extends over 14 amino acids. Trimming shortened V by 0 bases and J by 7 bases, and 13 bases separated the two germline ends. CDR3: CASSLVPTGGGYTF. In nucleotides, the CDR3 is TGCGCCAGCAGCTTGGTACCCACCGGTGGTGGCTACACCTTC.

The rearrangement links TRBV7-9 to TRBJ2-5; no definite D call. Between the trimmed V and J ends, which lost 0 bases and 5 bases, there was a span of 13 bases. This CDR3 contains 15 residues. Germline CDR1 SEHNR, CDR2 FQNEAQ (reference sequence). CDR3: CASSLAVGPRETQYF. The DNA for the CDR3 is TGTGCCAGCAGCTTAGCGGTGGGCCCCCGGGAGACCCAGTACTTC.

The J gene is TRBJ1-1, the V gene TRBV5-5; 7 positions match TRBD1. Germline V gene data show CDR1 as SGHKS and CDR2 as YYEKEE (reference sequence). Trimming took 2 bases from V and 1 from J; bases not matched to a gene: 14. The CDR3 totals 18 residues. CDR3 region: CASSFDDRDRTTNTEAFF. DNA for the CDR3: TGTGCCAGCAGCTTCGATGACAGGGACCGGACGACGAACACTGAAGCTTTCTTT.

The V gene is TRBV2, the J gene TRBJ1-2; 7 bases map to TRBD1. The length of the CDR3 is 14 residues. The V segment lost 7 bases and the J segment 7 bases; nucleotides outside the gene matches: 12. The germline gives CDR1 SNHLY, CDR2 FYNNEI. The CDR3 DNA is TGTGCCAGCACCAGGGACAGAGCCTTCTCTGGCTACACCTTC. Amino acid sequence: CASTRDRAFSGYTF. Full variable domain (outside the CDR3, taken from reference TRBV2 and TRBJ1-2): EPEVTQTPSHQVTQMGQEVILRCVPISNHLYFYWYRQILGQKVEFLVSFYNNEISEKSEIFDDQFSVERPDGSNFTLKIRSTKLEDSAMYFCASTRDRAFSGYTFGSGTRLTVV.

The chain is built from TRBV11-2 and TRBJ1-2; a possible D gene is TRBD1 (5 bases). The length of the CDR3 is 13 residues. Deletions cut 1 base from V and 6 bases from J, with 9 bases between. Per the germline V gene, CDR1 is SGHAT and CDR2 is FQNNGV. The CDR3 loop reads CASSLAPGNGYTF. Written as DNA, the CDR3 is TGTGCCAGCAGCTTAGCGCCAGGGAATGGCTACACCTTC.

CDR3 in DNA: TGTGCCAGCAGCTTGTGGGGAGGGCAGGGGGCCGACGAGCAGTACTTC. Its protein product is CASSLWGGQGADEQYF. V is TRBV5-5 and J is TRBJ2-7; perhaps TRBD1 as D (8 bases). The CDR3 has 16 residues. Per the germline V gene, CDR1 is SGHKS and CDR2 is YYEKEE (reference sequence). Trimming took 1 base from V and 5 from J, leaving 19 bases between them.

This clone was picked up a small number of times. V and J are TRBV6-1 and TRBJ1-5; D is possibly TRBD1 (6 bases). This CDR3 comprises 15 residues. The ends were cut back, 0 bases at V and 7 bases at J, with 13 bases in the middle. CDR1 and CDR2 from the germline V gene are MNHNS and SASEGT. The CDR3 sequence is CASSEALGAEQPQHF. DNA for the CDR3: TGTGCCAGCAGTGAAGCGCTGGGGGCGGAACAGCCCCAGCATTTT.

This clone came up once. The chain has TRBV25-1 and TRBJ1-1; 10 positions match TRBD1. The V gene's germline CDR1 is MGHDK and CDR2 SYGVNS. Trimming at V came to 0 bases and at J to 3 bases, leaving 4 bases not matched to a gene. This CDR3 is 16 amino acids long. DNA of the CDR3: TGTGCCAGCAGTGAATACGCGACAGGGGGCTACACTGAAGCTTTCTTT. This encodes CASSEYATGGYTEAFF.

This clone came up a few times. The chain employs TRBV7-3 and TRBJ1-1, with D maybe TRBD1 (6 bases). From germline, CDR1 is SGHTA and CDR2 FQGTGA. The CDR3 loop spans 14 amino acids. Trimming cost V 0 bases and J 1 base, with 6 bases left between them. For the CDR3, the DNA is TGTGCCAGCAGCTTAACAGGGGGGAACACTGAAGCTTTCTTT. Its protein product is CASSLTGGNTEAFF.

The J gene is TRBJ1-6, the V gene TRBV5-1, with TRBD1 matching over 7 bases. Germline CDR1 is SGHRS and CDR2 is YFSETQ. J gave up 7 bases and V 4 bases, and 5 bases lay outside the gene matches. This CDR3 is 14 amino acids long. This chain's CDR3 is CASSPTGENSPLHF. The CDR3 bases are TGCGCCAGCAGCCCAACAGGGGAGAATTCACCCCTCCACTTT.

V gene TRBV7-8 combines with J gene TRBJ1-6, with 9 nucleotides matching TRBD1. This CDR3 is 13 amino acids long. Germline V gene lookup returns CDR1 SGHVS and CDR2 FQNEAQ. V lost 5 bases, J lost 8 bases, and 1 base stayed unmatched. The CDR3 region is CASSRDRDSPLHF. Written as DNA, the CDR3 is TGTGCCAGCAGCCGGGACAGGGATTCACCCCTCCACTTT.

This chain links TRBV19 with TRBJ2-2; 7 bases align to TRBD1. In germline, CDR1 is LNHDA, CDR2 SQIVND (reference sequence). The CDR3 extends over 18 amino acids. Trimming removed 0 bases from V and 3 bases from J; junction bases left unmatched: 10. The CDR3 sequence: CASSIDLTGTAYTGELFF. CDR3 nucleotide sequence: TGTGCCAGTAGTATAGATCTAACCGGGACAGCCTACACCGGGGAGCTGTTTTTT.

This rearrangement joins TRBV7-2 to TRBJ2-1; 13 bases map to TRBD2. V shed 6 bases and J 0 bases; nucleotides not matched to a gene: 5. CDR1 is SGHTA and CDR2 is FQGNSA in the germline V gene. The CDR3 extends over 17 amino acids. CDR3 coding DNA: TGTGCCAGCAGTCTAACTAGCGGGGGGGCCTCCTACAATGAGCAGTTCTTC. Translation: CASSLTSGGASYNEQFF.

The V call is TRBV2, the J call TRBJ1-1; 10 nucleotides agree with TRBD1. The V gene end was trimmed by 6 bases and the J gene end by 5 bases; junction bases not matched to a gene: 6. Germline loops: CDR1 SNHLY, CDR2 FYNNEI. The CDR3 sequence is 14 residues long. The CDR3 spells CASRRQGANTEAFF. CDR3 DNA sequence: TGTGCCAGCAGGCGACAGGGGGCTAATACTGAAGCTTTCTTT.